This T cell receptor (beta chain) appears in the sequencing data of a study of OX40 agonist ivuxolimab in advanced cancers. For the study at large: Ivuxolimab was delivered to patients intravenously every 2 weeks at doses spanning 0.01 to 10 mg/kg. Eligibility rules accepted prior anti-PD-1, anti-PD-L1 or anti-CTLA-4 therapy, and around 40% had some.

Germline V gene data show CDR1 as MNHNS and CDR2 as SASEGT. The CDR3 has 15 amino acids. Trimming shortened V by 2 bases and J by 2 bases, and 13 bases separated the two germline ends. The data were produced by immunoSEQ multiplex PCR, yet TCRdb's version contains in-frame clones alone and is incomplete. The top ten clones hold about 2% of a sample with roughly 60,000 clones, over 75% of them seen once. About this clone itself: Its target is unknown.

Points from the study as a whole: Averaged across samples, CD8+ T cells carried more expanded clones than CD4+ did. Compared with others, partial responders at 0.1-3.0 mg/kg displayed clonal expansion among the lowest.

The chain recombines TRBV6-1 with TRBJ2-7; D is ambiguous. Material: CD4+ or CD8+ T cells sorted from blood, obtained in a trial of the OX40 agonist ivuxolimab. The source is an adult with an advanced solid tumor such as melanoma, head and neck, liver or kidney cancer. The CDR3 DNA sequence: TGTGCCAGCAGTGAACCCCCTTTGGGGACCTACGAGCAGTACTTC. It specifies CASSEPPLGTYEQYF.